This TCR beta chain was found in a study of neurological immune-mediated disorders. Regarding the study as a whole: CDR3 amino acid sequences found in expanded clones were never shared across subjects, suggesting private repertoires in all groups. Clinical and MRI features did not associate with the cluster found in multiple sclerosis patients.

The cDNA came from 5'RACE, which used 10-nucleotide random UMIs. Sequencing runs each yielded over 190 million TCR-beta sequences from 15-18 subjects. In TCRdb, the 5' RACE reads were re-called with MiXCR into one record per CDR3 protein. The sample consists of tens of thousands of distinct CDR3 sequences, roughly 2.6% of them appearing once. In the case of this clonotype: Antigen specificity is unknown. This sequence may be a read error, since a much larger clone differs from it by one base.

The CDR3 covers 15 residues. Trimming took 2 bases from V and 8 from J, leaving 18 bases between them. Germline lookup yields CDR1 SEHNR and CDR2 FQNEAQ (reference sequence). The rearrangement uses TRBV7-9 and TRBJ1-1; D call uncertain. Material: PBMCs. This sequence was found in a woman in her twenties or thirties with multiple sclerosis. DNA of the CDR3: TGTGCCAGCAGCTTAATGGGAAAGGCGGCATCGGAAGCTTTCTTT. Protein: CASSLMGKAASEAFF. The entire variable domain, with the rest obtained from reference TRBV7-9 and TRBJ1-1, is as follows: DTGVSQNPRHKITKRGQNVTFRCDPISEHNRLYWYRQTLGQGPEFLTYFQNEAQLEKSRLLSDRFSAERPKGSFSTLEIQRTEQGDSAMYLCASSLMGKAASEAFFGQGTRLTVV.